This TCR beta chain was observed in a study of cytomegalovirus exposure and HLA in healthy donors (dated by TCRdb to the late 2010s). About the study as a whole: An earlier analysis of several hundred of the donors reported approximately 270 Gb of sequence data and about 100 million unique TCR beta sequences from about 179 million T cells. High-throughput TCR immunosequencing, statistical association of individual TCRs with disease status, and machine learning were combined to predict cytomegalovirus infection status. Roughly 5 DR-DQ haplotypes were treated as single units for association and clustering because of strong linkage in the cohort. Typing coverage varied by locus: roughly 629-630 donors for A, B, C, DRB1 and DQB1; roughly 510 for DQA1; more than 600 for DPA1; approximately 490 for DPB1. Among the 398 genotyped donors, roughly 80% belonged to the genetic ancestry cluster associated with self-reported Caucasian donors. The study used immunosequencing to profile the T cell repertoires of approximately 690 subjects and linked those repertoires to cytomegalovirus serostatus. In the later analysis, no new phenotypic data were used to find candidate immune exposures; instead, reliance was placed on TCR beta sequences and their occurrence across donors. Donor age, sex, ethnicity and CMV serostatus were compiled alongside the repertoire data. The aim of the study was to test whether cataloging public T cell receptors could identify signatures of past pathogen exposure. In a later analysis, previously published TCR beta repertoires from about 640 donors were re-analyzed and high-resolution HLA genotyping was added so that TCR occurrence patterns could be studied. Besides the first cohort of roughly 700 subjects, a separate validation cohort made up of 120 different subjects was used. Approximately 300 gigabases of sequencing data and 70 million to 95 million unique TCR sequences made up an early release that covered nearly 650 HLA-typed donors. A later genetic analysis took genome-wide SNP genotypes for about 55% of the 666 donors and used that subset as a discovery cohort. On average, around 240,000 unique TCR beta nucleotide sequences were sequenced per donor among some 420 genotyped donors of the cohort, with about 17% of those sequences being non-productive. An earlier analysis of 500 to 750 of the donors applied high-throughput TCR beta sequencing to assess whether each TCR beta V gene segment acted as functional or pseudogenic. Both class I and class II loci were covered by HLA typing, at four-digit resolution. All discovery cohort repertoires had been generated on a single sequencing platform.

The CDR3 numbers 13 residues from cysteine through phenylalanine. The sequence is cut down to CDR3 DNA, 39 bases in frame from base 1. Relative to germline, V is 5 bases shorter and J is 5 bases shorter, with 13 bases between their ends. The germline V gene yields SGHRS for CDR1 and YFSETQ for CDR2. The cohort was made up of 500 to 850 healthy bone marrow donors. Cohort members were all nominally healthy when sampled, although unrecorded immune exposures were likely present. The donor tested CMV seronegative and was one of the 352 seronegative cohort members. A peripheral blood sample was provided by each donor, and peripheral blood mononuclear cells were used for TCR beta sequencing. Genomic DNA was extracted from the blood cell samples with the Qiagen DNeasy Blood Extraction Kit. On this clone: This receptor's antigen is unknown. The record has no base qualities; no much larger clone is one base away.

Receptors were amplified or captured by the immunoSEQ multiplex PCR assay. A mixture of 60 forward primers for TCR Vbeta segments and 13 reverse primers for TCR Jbeta segments was used in the multiplex PCR. The CDR3 region of rearranged TCR beta genes was amplified from genomic DNA by a multiplex PCR assay. The Illumina HiSeq System was used to sequence the amplified TCR beta libraries as 87-base-pair reads. As for how the authors treated the data: A later analysis tallied tens of millions of unique TCR beta chains across the approximately 670 repertoires, and approximately 9.9 million of those chains were shared by two or more donors. Raw reads were error-corrected and collapsed into unique sequences with a nearest-neighbor algorithm that merged closely related sequences to remove PCR and sequencing errors. To assign V, D and J gene segments, CDR3 sequences were aligned to IMGT reference sequences. Each retained sequence needed at least a six-nucleotide match to both a V gene segment and a J gene segment. Rearrangements were called productive when the CDR3 lacked stop codons and stayed in frame with V and J; all others were non-productive. Following IMGT convention, CDR3 was defined as the stretch from the second conserved V-encoded cysteine up to the conserved J-encoded phenylalanine. The earlier analysis of fewer than 750 of the donors excluded sequences that lacked an unambiguous match to a single V gene segment. In an earlier analysis of a few hundred of the donors, V segments were called functional above 56.7% productive rearrangements and were called segregating when the between-donor standard deviation exceeded 5%. A statistical classification framework was built for diagnosing cytomegalovirus status from the catalog of TCR beta chain sequences. In a later analysis, V and J genes were assigned by comparing TCR nucleotide sequences against IMGT/GENE-DB human TR gene sequences. The TCRdist pipeline was used in a later analysis to assign CDR3 sequences and most-parsimonious VDJ recombination scenarios. In a later analysis, every TCR beta chain was defined by the combination of its CDR3 amino acid sequence and its V-gene family, and reads without a unique V-gene family were dropped. To address suspected cross-contamination and a sequencing artifact, a later analysis removed under 600 highly shared, low-generation-probability nucleotide sequences. A later analysis calculated a clonal expansion index for each public chain from normalized within-repertoire ranks of inferred template counts. A later analysis computed generation probabilities with a VDJ recombination model fitted to out-of-frame rearrangements, and checked the results against IGoR. A later analysis scored TCR-TCR, TCR-HLA and TCR-CMV co-occurrence with hypergeometric tests, applying a repertoire-size bias correction to TCR pairs. A later analysis estimated false discovery rates by permuting HLA or CMV assignments 20 times. In a later analysis, co-occurring TCRs were grouped using DBSCAN, and TCRdist sequence similarity was added for clustering within HLA-allele-positive subsets. Repertoires with fewer than 30,000 or more than 120,000 public chains were left out of co-occurrence clustering, as were a handful of repertoires with anomalous nucleotide sharing. In its TCRdb copy, this immuneACCESS table keeps in-frame sequences only and misses some clones. Where compared with another copy, unresolved V genes explain less than half of these, and the others have no known cause. That table furnishes V, J and clone size, whereas the DNA furnished D and trimming. The sample yields 150,000 to 200,000 clones; less than 75% were counted once. Of the sample, 1.5% is held by the ten largest clones.

Study-wide findings and limitations: Only TCR beta chains were sequenced in this cohort, and the absence of alpha or paired-chain data limited detectable features. According to a later analysis, TCR association rates differed among HLA loci, with DRB1 alleles showing the most associated TCRs and HLA-C alleles showing the fewest. A later analysis found that most CMV-associated TCR beta chains appeared HLA-restricted, with HLA associations seemingly driven largely by CMV exposure. CMV serostatus was the only immune exposure information available for the cohort. Because counts were too low, seventeen rarely observed V segments, including chromosome 9 orphons, were left out of the earlier analysis of a few hundred of the donors. The study gave a list of some 150 TCR beta chains associated with cytomegalovirus. According to a later analysis, parvovirus B19, influenza, CMV and Epstein-Barr virus appeared linked to several top co-occurrence clusters. HLA typing was unavailable for some donors at each locus, so association tests used only the typed subset. In a later genetic analysis, fewer N-insertions in productive TCRs were reported among donors in an Asian-associated ancestry cluster than the roughly 700-donor mean. An earlier analysis of around 540 of the donors showed that most TCR beta V segments appeared in productive rearrangements either about 87% or about 30% of the time, which broadly matched IMGT annotations. V-gene and J-gene trimming of TCR beta chains was associated with a missense DCLRE1C variant in a later genetic analysis, and the association was replicated in an independent cohort. The authors suggested that the approach could potentially be generalized to other disease states and immunological phenotypes. Strong co-occurrence of HLA alleles, especially DR and DQ, made assigning TCR associations to individual alleles difficult. In vitro tests confirmed that three of the cytomegalovirus-associated TCR beta chains recognize cytomegalovirus antigens. The classifier was reported to diagnose cytomegalovirus status with high specificity and sensitivity in both the original cohort and the validation cohort. Most TCR sequences were observed very rarely across donors, whereas some public TCRs were present in many individuals. In a later analysis, HLA-associated TCR beta chains showed more clonal expansion and lower generation probabilities than non-associated chains that were equally common. Linkage disequilibrium might explain the correlated functional status among segregating V segments, but an unknown experimental factor could not be excluded. A cluster of highly shared sequence variants was judged likely to represent a technical artifact of the sequencing pipeline. The presence/absence analyses assumed that sequencing depth was roughly uniform across donors, and that assumption may not be true. Some IMGT-functional V segments, including TRBV6-2 and TRBV6-3, could not be distinguished by the 87-base-pair reads and were therefore excluded. A further reported finding was that TCR beta sequences accurately predicted the HLA-A and HLA-B alleles for most subjects in the first cohort. In a later analysis, some 17,000 TCR beta sequences were associated with specific HLA alleles at a false discovery rate of 0.05.

The V gene is TRBV5-1 and the J gene is TRBJ2-5; the D gene is possibly TRBD2, with 6 bases matching. The TCR comes from a girl between 5 and 17 years old in good health and CMV-seronegative. The sequenced material came from PBMCs. The encoded CDR3 is CASRRTGGETQYF. The DNA reads TGCGCCAGCAGGCGTACCGGGGGTGAGACCCAGTACTTC.